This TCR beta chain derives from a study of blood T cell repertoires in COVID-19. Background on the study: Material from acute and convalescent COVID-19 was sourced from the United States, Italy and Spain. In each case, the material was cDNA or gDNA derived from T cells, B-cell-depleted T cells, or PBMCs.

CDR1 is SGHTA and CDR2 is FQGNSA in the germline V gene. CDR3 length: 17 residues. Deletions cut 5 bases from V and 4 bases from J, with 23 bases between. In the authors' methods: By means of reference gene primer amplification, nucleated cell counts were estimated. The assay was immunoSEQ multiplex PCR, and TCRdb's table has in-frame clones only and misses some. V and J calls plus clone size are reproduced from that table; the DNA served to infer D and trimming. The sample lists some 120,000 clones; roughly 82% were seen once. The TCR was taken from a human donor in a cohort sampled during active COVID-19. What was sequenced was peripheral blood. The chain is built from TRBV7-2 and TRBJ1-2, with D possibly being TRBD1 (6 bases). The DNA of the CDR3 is TGTGCCAGCAGCGAGGCGATCAGGGGACCGAAGAGCTATGGCTACACCTTC. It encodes CASSEAIRGPKSYGYTF.